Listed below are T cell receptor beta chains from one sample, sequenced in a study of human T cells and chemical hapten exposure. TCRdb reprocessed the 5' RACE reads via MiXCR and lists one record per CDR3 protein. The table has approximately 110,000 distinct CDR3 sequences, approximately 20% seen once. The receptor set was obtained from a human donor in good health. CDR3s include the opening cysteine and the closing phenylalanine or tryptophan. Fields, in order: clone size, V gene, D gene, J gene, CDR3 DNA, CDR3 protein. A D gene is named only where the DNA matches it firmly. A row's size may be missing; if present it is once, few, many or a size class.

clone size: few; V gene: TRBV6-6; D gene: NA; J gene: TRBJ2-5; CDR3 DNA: TGTGCCAGCAGTTATTTGGAGACCCAGTACTTC; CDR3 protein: CASSYLETQYF
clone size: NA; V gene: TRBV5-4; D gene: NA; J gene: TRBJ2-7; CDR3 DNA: TGTGCCAGCAGCTCGGGGCTGGTGGTTCCCGTCTACGAGCAGTACTTC; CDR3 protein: CASSSGLVVPVYEQYF
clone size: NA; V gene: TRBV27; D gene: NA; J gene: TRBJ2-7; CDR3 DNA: TGTGCCAGCAGACGCCCACAGGAATACGAGCAGTACTTC; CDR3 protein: CASRRPQEYEQYF
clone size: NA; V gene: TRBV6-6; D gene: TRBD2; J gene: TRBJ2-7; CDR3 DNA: TGTGCCAGCAGTTCCACCTCCGGGACTAGCGGGAAGAGCTCCTACGAGCAGTACTTC; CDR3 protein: CASSSTSGTSGKSSYEQYF
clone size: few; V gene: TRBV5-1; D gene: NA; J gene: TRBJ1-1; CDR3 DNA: TGCGCCAGCAGCTCGGGACCGGATGAAGCTTTCTTT; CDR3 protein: CASSSGPDEAFF
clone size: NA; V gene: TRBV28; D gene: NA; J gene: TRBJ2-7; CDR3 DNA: TGTGCCAGCAGTCTGCGATGGGCAGGTGAGCAGTACTTC; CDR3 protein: CASSLRWAGEQYF
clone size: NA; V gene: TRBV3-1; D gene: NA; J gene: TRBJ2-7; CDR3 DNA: TGTGCCAGCAGCCCACAGGGAGGCCCCGGCGAGCAGTACTTC; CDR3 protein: CASSPQGGPGEQYF
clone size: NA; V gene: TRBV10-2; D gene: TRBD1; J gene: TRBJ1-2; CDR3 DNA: TGCGCCAGCAGTGAGCCGGGGACAGGGGGATATGGCTACACCTTC; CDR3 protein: CASSEPGTGGYGYTF
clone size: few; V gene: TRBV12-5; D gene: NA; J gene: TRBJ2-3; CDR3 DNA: TGTGCTAGTGGTTTGTCTGGGGAAGCAGATACGCAGTATTTT; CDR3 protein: CASGLSGEADTQYF
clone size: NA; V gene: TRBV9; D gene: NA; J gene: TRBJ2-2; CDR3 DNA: TGTGCCAGCAGCGTAGCCACGGCCGGGGAGCTGTTTTTT; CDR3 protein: CASSVATAGELFF
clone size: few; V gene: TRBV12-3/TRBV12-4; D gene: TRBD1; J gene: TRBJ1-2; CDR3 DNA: TGTGCCAGCAGTGGAGCAGGGGGCGTCAACTATGGCTACACCTTC; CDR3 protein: CASSGAGGVNYGYTF
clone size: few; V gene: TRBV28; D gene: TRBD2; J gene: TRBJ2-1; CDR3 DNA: TGTGCCAGCAGTTTATTGTTCCGCGGGACTAGCGAAGGCTACAATGAGCAGTTCTTC; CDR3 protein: CASSLLFRGTSEGYNEQFF
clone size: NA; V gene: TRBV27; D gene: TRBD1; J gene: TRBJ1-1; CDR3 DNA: TGTGCCAGCAGTCTGGACAGGGAGGGAACTGAAGCTTTCTTT; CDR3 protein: CASSLDREGTEAFF
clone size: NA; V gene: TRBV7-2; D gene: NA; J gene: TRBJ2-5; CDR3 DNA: TGTGCCAGCAGCGTGGACGGGGTACAAGAGACCCAGTACTTC; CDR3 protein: CASSVDGVQETQYF
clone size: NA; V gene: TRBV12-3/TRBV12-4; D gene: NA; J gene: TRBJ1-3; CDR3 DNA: TGTGCCAGCAGTTTAGGTGGAAACACCATATATTTT; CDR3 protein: CASSLGGNTIYF
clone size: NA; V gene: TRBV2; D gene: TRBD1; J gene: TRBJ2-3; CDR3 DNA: TGTGCCAGCAGTACGGACAGGTCCAGGGATACGCAGTATTTT; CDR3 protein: CASSTDRSRDTQYF
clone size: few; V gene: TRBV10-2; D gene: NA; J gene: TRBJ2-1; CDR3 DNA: TGCGCCGCCGGGACTCAATCCTACAATGAGCAGTTCTTC; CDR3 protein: CAAGTQSYNEQFF
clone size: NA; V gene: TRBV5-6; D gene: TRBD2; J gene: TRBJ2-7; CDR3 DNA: TGTGCCAGCAGCTTGGGACTAGCGGGGGACTACGAGCAGTACTTC; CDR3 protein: CASSLGLAGDYEQYF
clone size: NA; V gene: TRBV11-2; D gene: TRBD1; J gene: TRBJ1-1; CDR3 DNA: TGTGCCAGCAGCTCTTCCGACAGGGCCGAAGCTTTCTTT; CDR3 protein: CASSSSDRAEAFF
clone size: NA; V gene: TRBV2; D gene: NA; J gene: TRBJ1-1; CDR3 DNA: TGTGCCAGCAGTCCCCGTTCAGGGCGGAACACTGAAGCTTTCTTT; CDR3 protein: CASSPRSGRNTEAFF
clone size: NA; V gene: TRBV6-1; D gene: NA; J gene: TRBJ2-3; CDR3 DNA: TGTGCCACCGAGAGCACAGATACGCAGTATTTT; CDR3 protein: CATESTDTQYF
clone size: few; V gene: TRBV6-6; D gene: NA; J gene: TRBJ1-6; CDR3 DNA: TGTGCCAGCAGATCAACAGGGTCGAATTCACCCCTCCACTTT; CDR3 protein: CASRSTGSNSPLHF
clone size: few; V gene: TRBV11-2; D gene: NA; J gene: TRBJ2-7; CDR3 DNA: TGTGCCAGCAGCAACACCCCACTCGACCCGACTGGCTCCTACGAGCAGTACTTC; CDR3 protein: CASSNTPLDPTGSYEQYF
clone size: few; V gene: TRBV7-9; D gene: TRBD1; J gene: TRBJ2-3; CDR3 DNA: TGTGCCAGCAGCTCTAACCGGGACAGGGGAAGGTCAGATACGCAGTATTTT; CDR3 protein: CASSSNRDRGRSDTQYF
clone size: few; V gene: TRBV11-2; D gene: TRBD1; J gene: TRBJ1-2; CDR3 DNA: TGTGCCAGCAGCTTATTGGCAGGGGGCGATGGCTACACCTTC; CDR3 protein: CASSLLAGGDGYTF
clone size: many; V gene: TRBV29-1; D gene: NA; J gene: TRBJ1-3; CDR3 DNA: TGCAGCGTTGTGCAGCCGAGCTCTGGAAACACCATATATTTT; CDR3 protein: CSVVQPSSGNTIYF
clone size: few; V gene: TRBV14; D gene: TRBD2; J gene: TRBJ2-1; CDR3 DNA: TGTGCCAGCAGCCAAGTTGTTAGCGGGAGGGCCGCTGAGCAGTTCTTC; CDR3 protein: CASSQVVSGRAAEQFF
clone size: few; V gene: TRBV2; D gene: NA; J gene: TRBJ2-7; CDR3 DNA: TGTGCCAGCAGTGCCCAAGGTGGGGAGCAGTACTTC; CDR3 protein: CASSAQGGEQYF
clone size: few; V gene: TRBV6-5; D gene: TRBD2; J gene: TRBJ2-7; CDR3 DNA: TGTGCCAGCAGTTACGGGACCGGGCAGCGGGAGTCTGGGAGCGACGAGCAGTACTTC; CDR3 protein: CASSYGTGQRESGSDEQYF
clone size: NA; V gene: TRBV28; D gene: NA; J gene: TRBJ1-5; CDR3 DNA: TGTGCCAGCAGTTTTGGTCGGGGTCAGCCCCAGCATTTT; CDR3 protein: CASSFGRGQPQHF
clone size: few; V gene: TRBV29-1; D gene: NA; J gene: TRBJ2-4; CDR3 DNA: TGCAGCGTTGGTATGGTTACGGAGAACATTCAGTACTTC; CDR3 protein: CSVGMVTENIQYF
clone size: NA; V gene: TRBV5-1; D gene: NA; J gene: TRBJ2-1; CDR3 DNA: TGCGCCAGCAGCTCGGTCCCGGACAATGAGCAGTTCTTC; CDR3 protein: CASSSVPDNEQFF
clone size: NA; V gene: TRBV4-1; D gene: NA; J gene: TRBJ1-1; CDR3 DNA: TGCGCCAGCAGCCACCCAGTCAGGCCGAACACTGAAGCTTTCTTT; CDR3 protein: CASSHPVRPNTEAFF
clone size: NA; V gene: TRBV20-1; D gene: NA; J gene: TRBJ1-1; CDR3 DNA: TGCAGTGCTAGACTAAACAGGGTGAACACTGAAGCTTTCTTT; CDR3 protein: CSARLNRVNTEAFF
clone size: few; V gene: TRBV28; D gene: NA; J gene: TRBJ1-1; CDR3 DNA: TGTGCCAGCAGTTTATCCCCCACAGGAGGAGGGACTGAAGCTTTCTTT; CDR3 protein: CASSLSPTGGGTEAFF
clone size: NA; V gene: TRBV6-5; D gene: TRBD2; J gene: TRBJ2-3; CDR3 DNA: TGTGCCAGTTCTCGACGGGGGGGGCTATTAGATACGCAGTATTTT; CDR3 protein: CASSRRGGLLDTQYF
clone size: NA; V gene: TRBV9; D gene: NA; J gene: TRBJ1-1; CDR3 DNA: TGTGCCAGCAGCGTAGGAGACACTGAAGCTTTCTTT; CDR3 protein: CASSVGDTEAFF
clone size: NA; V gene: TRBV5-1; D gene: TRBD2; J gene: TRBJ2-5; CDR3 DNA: TGCGCCAGCAGCCTTCCTGCGGGAGGATACCAAGAGACCCAGTACTTC; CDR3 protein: CASSLPAGGYQETQYF
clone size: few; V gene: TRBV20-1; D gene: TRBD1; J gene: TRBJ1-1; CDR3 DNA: TGCTCCAACCGGGACAGGGGGCGGAACACTGAAGCTTTCTTT; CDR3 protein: CSNRDRGRNTEAFF